This T cell receptor beta chain was identified in a study of blood T cell repertoires in COVID-19. Study as a whole: Spain, Italy and the United States supplied samples that represented acute and convalescent COVID-19. Sample material is recorded as cDNA or gDNA derived from T cells, B-cell-depleted T cells, or PBMCs.

This clone was seen just once. In the source study's methods: Amplification of reference gene primers was used by the study to estimate nucleated cell counts. Using immunoSEQ multiplex PCR, the repertoire was profiled, and TCRdb retains in-frame clones only, with some absent. The V and J calls and clone size are taken from that table; D and trimming were inferred from the DNA. Of some 200,000 clones listed, around nine tenths are singletons. V was pared by 2 bases and J by 6 bases, with 8 bases between. Germline V gene lookup returns CDR1 MNHEY and CDR2 SVGAGI. The CDR3 covers 13 residues. Input material: peripheral blood. The chain combines TRBV6-5 with TRBJ2-1, with D perhaps matching TRBD2 (5 bases). The clonotype was recovered from a man aged 18-30 years with active or convalescent COVID-19. CDR3 loop: CASSYSTSNEQFF. The CDR3 bases are TGTGCCAGCAGTTACAGCACTAGCAATGAGCAGTTCTTC.